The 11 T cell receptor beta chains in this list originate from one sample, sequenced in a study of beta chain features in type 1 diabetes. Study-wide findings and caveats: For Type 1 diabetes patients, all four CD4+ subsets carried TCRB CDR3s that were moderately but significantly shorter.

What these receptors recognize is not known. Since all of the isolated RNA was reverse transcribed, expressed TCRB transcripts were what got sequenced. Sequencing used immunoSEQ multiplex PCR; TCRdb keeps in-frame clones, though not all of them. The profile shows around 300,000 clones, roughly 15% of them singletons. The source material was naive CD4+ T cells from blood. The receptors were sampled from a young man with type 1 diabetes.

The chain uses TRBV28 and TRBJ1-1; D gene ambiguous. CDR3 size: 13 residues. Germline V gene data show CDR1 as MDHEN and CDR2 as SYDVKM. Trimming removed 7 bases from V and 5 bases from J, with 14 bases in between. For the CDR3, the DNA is TGTGCCAGCACGCCAACTCCCAATACTGAAGCTTTCTTT. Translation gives CASTPTPNTEAFF. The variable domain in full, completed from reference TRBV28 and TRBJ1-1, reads DVKVTQSSRYLVKRTGEKVFLECVQDMDHENMFWYRQDPGLGLRLIYFSYDVKMKEKGDIPEGYSVSREKKERFSLILESASTNQTSMYLCASTPTPNTEAFFGQGTRLTVV.

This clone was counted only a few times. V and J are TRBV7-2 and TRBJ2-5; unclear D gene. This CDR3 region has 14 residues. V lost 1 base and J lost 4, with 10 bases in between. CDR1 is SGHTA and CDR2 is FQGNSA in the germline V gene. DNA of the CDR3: TGTGCCAGCAGCTTAGTGGCCGGCGGAGAGACCCAGTACTTC. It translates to CASSLVAGGETQYF.

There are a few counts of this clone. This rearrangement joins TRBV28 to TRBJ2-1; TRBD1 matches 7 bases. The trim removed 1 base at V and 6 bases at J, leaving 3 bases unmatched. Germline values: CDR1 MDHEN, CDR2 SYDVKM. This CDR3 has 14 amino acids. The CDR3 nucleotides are TGTGCCAGCAGTTTATACAGGGGACCCAATGAGCAGTTCTTC. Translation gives CASSLYRGPNEQFF.

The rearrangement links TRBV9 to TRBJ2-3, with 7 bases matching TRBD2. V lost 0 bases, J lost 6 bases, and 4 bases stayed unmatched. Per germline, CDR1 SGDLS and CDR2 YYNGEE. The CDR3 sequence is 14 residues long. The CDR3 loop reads CASSVVIGGDTQYF. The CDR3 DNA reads TGTGCCAGCAGCGTAGTAATCGGGGGGGATACGCAGTATTTT.

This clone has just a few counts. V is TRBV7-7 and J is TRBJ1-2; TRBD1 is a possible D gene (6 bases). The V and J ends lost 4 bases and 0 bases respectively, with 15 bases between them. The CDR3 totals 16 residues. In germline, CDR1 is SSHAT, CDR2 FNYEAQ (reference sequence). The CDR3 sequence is CASSSPGTPSNYGYTF. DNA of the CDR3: TGTGCCAGCAGCTCACCTGGGACACCCTCTAACTATGGCTACACCTTC.

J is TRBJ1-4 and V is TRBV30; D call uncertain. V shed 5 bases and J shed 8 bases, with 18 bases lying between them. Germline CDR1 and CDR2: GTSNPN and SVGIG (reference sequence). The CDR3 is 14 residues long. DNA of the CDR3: TGTGCCTGGGGAAACAGAGTTCTTAGGGAAAAACTGTTTTTT. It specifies CAWGNRVLREKLFF.

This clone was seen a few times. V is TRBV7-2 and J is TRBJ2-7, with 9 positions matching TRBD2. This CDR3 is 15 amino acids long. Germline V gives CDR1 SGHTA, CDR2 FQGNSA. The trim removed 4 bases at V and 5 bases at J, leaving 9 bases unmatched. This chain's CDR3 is CASSSRKGLAHEQYF. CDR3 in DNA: TGTGCCAGCAGCTCTAGAAAGGGACTAGCTCACGAGCAGTACTTC.

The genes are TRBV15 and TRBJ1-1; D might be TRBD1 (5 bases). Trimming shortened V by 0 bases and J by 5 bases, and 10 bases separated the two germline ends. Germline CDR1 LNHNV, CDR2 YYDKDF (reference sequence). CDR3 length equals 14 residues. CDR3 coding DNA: TGTGCCACCAGCAGAGATATGGCAGGGACTGAAGCTTTCTTT. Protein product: CATSRDMAGTEAFF. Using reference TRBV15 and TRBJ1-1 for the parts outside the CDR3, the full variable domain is DAMVIQNPRYQVTQFGKPVTLSCSQTLNHNVMYWYQQKSSQAPKLLFHYYDKDFNNEADTPDNFQSRRPNTSFCFLDIRSPGLGDTAMYLCATSRDMAGTEAFFGQGTRLTVV.

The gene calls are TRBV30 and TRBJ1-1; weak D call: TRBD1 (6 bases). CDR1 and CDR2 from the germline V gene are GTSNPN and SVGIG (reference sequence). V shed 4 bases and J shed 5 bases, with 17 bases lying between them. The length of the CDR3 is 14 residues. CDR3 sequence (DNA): TGTGCCTGGACGGCGCGGGGGGCAGGGACTGAAGCTTTCTTT. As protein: CAWTARGAGTEAFF.

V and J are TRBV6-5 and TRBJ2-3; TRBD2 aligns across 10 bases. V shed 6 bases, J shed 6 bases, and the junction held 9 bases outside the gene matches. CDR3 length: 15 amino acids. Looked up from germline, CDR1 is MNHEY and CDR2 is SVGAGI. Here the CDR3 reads CASRPPSGRIDTQYF. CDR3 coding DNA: TGTGCCAGCAGACCCCCTAGCGGGAGAATTGATACGCAGTATTTT.

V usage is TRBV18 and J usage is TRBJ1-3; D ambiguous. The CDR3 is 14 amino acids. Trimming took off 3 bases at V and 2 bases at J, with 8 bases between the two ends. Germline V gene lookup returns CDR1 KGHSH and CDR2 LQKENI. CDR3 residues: CASSPRPPGNTIYF. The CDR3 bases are TGTGCCAGCTCACCGCGGCCTCCTGGAAACACCATATATTTT.